What follows are 31 T cell receptor beta chains derived from one specimen sequenced in a study of T cell responses to AZD1222 COVID-19 vaccine. The repertoire was sequenced with immunoSEQ multiplex PCR; TCRdb's copy has only in-frame clones and lacks some. The top ten hold approximately 16% of the sample, which has some 98,000 clones, about 88% seen once. Sample: peripheral blood, taken 28 days after the second AZD1222 dose. The receptor source for this set is an adult who received the AZD1222 COVID-19 vaccine.

This clone appeared a single time. The genes are TRBV10-3 and TRBJ1-4; no firm D call. V was pared by 3 bases and J by 5 bases, with 13 bases between. This CDR3 has 15 residues. CDR1 and CDR2 (germline): ENHRY, SYGVKD. For the CDR3, the DNA is TGTGCCATCAGTGAATCGGTTTTGAGCAATGAAAAACTGTTTTTT. The encoded protein is CAISESVLSNEKLFF.

This clone was observed a handful of times. The V and J genes are TRBV7-9 and TRBJ2-7, with D uncertain. Germline values: CDR1 SEHNR, CDR2 FQNEAQ (reference sequence). V lost 2 bases and J lost 0, with 2 bases in between. The CDR3 spans 12 residues. The CDR3 loop is CASSLHSYEQYF. The CDR3 DNA follows: TGTGCCAGCAGCTTACACTCCTACGAGCAGTACTTC.

V is TRBV25-1 and J is TRBJ1-1; tentative D call: TRBD1 (6 bases). Trimming removed 3 bases at V and 4 bases at J, with 15 bases between. CDR1 is MGHDK and CDR2 is SYGVNS in the germline V gene. The CDR3 has 15 residues. The CDR3 nucleotides are TGTGCCAGCAGTGATCCGAGCAGGGGTAGCACTGAAGCTTTCTTT. It codes for CASSDPSRGSTEAFF.

The CDR3 nucleotides are TGTGCCAGCAGTGTCACCTTGAATCAGCCCCAGCATTTT. Amino acids: CASSVTLNQPQHF. This chain links TRBV12-3 or TRBV12-4 with TRBJ1-5; D ambiguous. CDR3 length: 13 residues. V gave up 5 bases and J gave up 4 bases, with 9 bases separating them.

The genes are TRBV6-5 and TRBJ2-5, with a tentative D call TRBD1 (6 bases). This CDR3 has 13 amino acids. The germline V gene has CDR1 MNHEY and CDR2 SVGAGI. Trimming removed 6 bases at V and 5 bases at J, with 13 bases between. DNA for the CDR3: TGTGCCAGCAGCCCCACAGGGTCGGAGACCCAGTACTTC. Amino acids: CASSPTGSETQYF.

The chain has TRBV5-4 and TRBJ2-7; 7 positions agree with TRBD1. Trimming at V came to 6 bases and at J to 3 bases, leaving 9 bases not matched to a gene. CDR1 is SGHNT and CDR2 is YYREEE in the germline V gene (reference sequence). There are 14 residues in the CDR3. The CDR3 spells CASNVQTGNYEQYF. The CDR3 DNA is TGTGCCAGCAACGTCCAGACAGGGAACTACGAGCAGTACTTC.

The V gene is TRBV24-1, the J gene TRBJ2-7; 7 nucleotides match TRBD2. Trimming cost V 0 bases and J 2 bases; bases outside gene matches: 3. CDR1 and CDR2 from the germline V gene are KGHDR and SFDVKD. The CDR3 is made up of 15 amino acids. The chain's CDR3 is CATSDLCGGPYEQYF. DNA of the CDR3: TGTGCCACCAGTGATTTGTGCGGGGGTCCCTACGAGCAGTACTTC.

V and J are TRBV28 and TRBJ1-2; no clear D gene. V dropped 1 base and J dropped 0 bases, with 6 bases sitting between them. The CDR3 spans 14 residues. Germline CDR1 and CDR2: MDHEN and SYDVKM. As DNA, the CDR3 is TGTGCCAGCAGTTTATCGCAAGCTAACTATGGCTACACCTTC. Encoded protein: CASSLSQANYGYTF.

This chain's CDR3 is CASSPDSYGYTF. CDR3 DNA sequence: TGTGCCAGCAGCCCAGACAGCTATGGCTACACCTTC. The chain has TRBV7-9 and TRBJ1-2; the D gene is possibly TRBD1 (5 bases). Trimming left V 5 bases short and J 4 bases short, with 8 bases between. CDR1 and CDR2 (germline): SEHNR, FQNEAQ (reference sequence). There are 12 residues in the CDR3. Combining the CDR3 with reference TRBV7-9 and TRBJ1-2 gives the whole variable domain DTGVSQNPRHKITKRGQNVTFRCDPISEHNRLYWYRQTLGQGPEFLTYFQNEAQLEKSRLLSDRFSAERPKGSFSTLEIQRTEQGDSAMYLCASSPDSYGYTFGSGTRLTVV.

The V gene is TRBV19, the J gene TRBJ2-4; the match to TRBD1 covers 7 bases. The V gene's germline CDR1 is LNHDA and CDR2 SQIVND (reference sequence). The CDR3 sequence is 15 residues long. J gave up 3 bases and V 4 bases, and 6 bases lay outside the gene matches. The CDR3, as DNA: TGTGCCAGTAGTACCTCACAGGGGCACAAAAACATTCAGTACTTC. It is translated as CASSTSQGHKNIQYF.

The chain carries TRBV4-1 and TRBJ2-4, with D unclear. Germline V CDR1 and CDR2: MGHRA, YSYEKL. The CDR3 is 12 residues long. V lost 3 bases, J lost 8 bases, and 8 bases lay in between. In nucleotides, the CDR3 is TGCGCCAGCAGCCATAACTCCGACATTCAGTACTTC. It yields the protein CASSHNSDIQYF.

The chain carries TRBV13 and TRBJ2-1; 12 bases agree with TRBD2. The CDR3 contains 16 residues. CDR1 is PRHDT, CDR2 FYEKMQ, per germline (reference sequence). V gave up 5 bases and J gave up 7 bases; unmatched junction bases: 9. Written as DNA, the CDR3 is TGTGCCAGCAGCCCGCGACTAGCGGGAGAGGTAAATGAGCAGTTCTTC. Its translation: CASSPRLAGEVNEQFF.

V is TRBV11-1 and J is TRBJ1-2; D gene unclear. CDR3 length equals 13 residues. Germline V gene lookup returns CDR1 SGHAT and CDR2 FQDESV (reference sequence). The germline V and J ends were trimmed by 5 bases and 5 bases, with 12 bases remaining between them. CDR3 nucleotide sequence: TGTGCCAGCAGCCCGCTAGTCGGATATGGCTACACCTTC. This gives the protein CASSPLVGYGYTF.

This chain connects TRBV29-1 to TRBJ1-1; 9 bases line up with TRBD1. Trimming removed 6 bases from V and 3 bases from J; junction bases left unmatched: 8. Germline V gene sequence: CDR1 SQVTM, CDR2 ANQGSEA. The CDR3 consists of 14 residues. CDR3: CSVGSTGGDTEAFF. Here the CDR3 DNA reads TGCAGCGTCGGCTCGACAGGGGGGGACACTGAAGCTTTCTTT.

The chain is built from TRBV5-1 and TRBJ1-1, with TRBD1 identical over 9 bases. The CDR3 runs 19 residues. Per the germline V gene, CDR1 is SGHRS and CDR2 is YFSETQ. The V gene end was trimmed by 0 bases and the J gene end by 0 bases; junction bases not matched to a gene: 12. CDR3 amino acids: CASSLVFGQGSQMNTEAFF. CDR3 nucleotide sequence: TGCGCCAGCAGCTTGGTTTTCGGACAGGGGTCCCAAATGAACACTGAAGCTTTCTTT.

This clone was picked up one time. The V and J genes are TRBV28 and TRBJ1-2; a possible D gene is TRBD1 (5 bases). V lost 2 bases to trimming and J lost 8 bases, with 9 bases between them. The CDR3 length is 12 residues. Germline-derived CDR1 and CDR2 are MDHEN and SYDVKM. This chain's CDR3 is CASSLQGRGYTF. The CDR3 nucleotides read TGTGCCAGCAGTTTACAGGGTCGGGGCTACACCTTC.

Only a few counts were recorded for this clone. The genes are TRBV11-1 and TRBJ1-1; TRBD1 matches at 11 bases. CDR1 SGHAT and CDR2 FQDESV come from the germline V gene (reference sequence). The junction had 7 bases not matched to a gene; V was cut back by 5 bases and J by 11 bases. The CDR3 totals 13 residues. CDR3 residues: CASSRTGGAQAFF. CDR3 coding DNA: TGTGCCAGCAGCCGGACAGGGGGCGCGCAGGCTTTCTTT.

This chain joins TRBV28 and TRBJ2-7; 8 bases are a match to TRBD1. Trimming at V came to 7 bases and at J to 2 bases, leaving 4 bases not matched to a gene. The CDR3 spans 13 residues. Looked up from germline, CDR1 is MDHEN and CDR2 is SYDVKM. This chain's CDR3 is CASTSGQAYEQYF. CDR3 DNA: TGTGCCAGCACCTCGGGACAGGCCTACGAGCAGTACTTC.

This chain connects TRBV6-5 to TRBJ2-1, with TRBD2 matching over 10 bases. CDR1 and CDR2 (germline): MNHEY, SVGAGI. J lost 15 bases, V lost 0 bases, and 11 bases had no gene match. The CDR3 spans 15 residues. DNA of the CDR3: TGTGCCAGCAGTTACTCTTCTAGCGGGAGTAGTTCTCCGTTCTTC. Translation: CASSYSSSGSSSPFF.

This chain uses TRBV4-2 with TRBJ2-1, with unresolved D. V was pared by 0 bases and J by 3 bases, with 9 bases between. The CDR3 is made up of 15 amino acids. Germline values: CDR1 LGHNA, CDR2 YNFKEQ. CDR3 coding DNA: TGTGCCAGCAGCCAAGAATTCGTAGGCTACAATGAGCAGTTCTTC. This encodes CASSQEFVGYNEQFF.

The J gene is TRBJ2-5, the V gene TRBV6-5; no clear D gene. Trimming left V 5 bases short and J 5 bases short, with 15 bases between. CDR1 MNHEY and CDR2 SVGAGI come from the germline V gene. This CDR3 comprises 14 residues. The CDR3: CASSPDPSWETQYF. Written as DNA, the CDR3 is TGTGCCAGCAGTCCTGACCCGAGTTGGGAGACCCAGTACTTC.

The V call is TRBV28, the J call TRBJ1-1; 9 nucleotides agree with TRBD1. Trimming removed 6 bases from V and 5 bases from J; junction bases left unmatched: 13. The CDR3 runs to 16 residues. CDR1 and CDR2 (germline): MDHEN, SYDVKM. In nucleotides, the CDR3 is TGTGCCAGCAGCACGCCCCCAGGACAGGGGAGGACTGAAGCTTTCTTT. This sequence encodes CASSTPPGQGRTEAFF.

The V call is TRBV6-2 or TRBV6-3, the J call TRBJ1-6; D unclear. The CDR3 covers 13 residues. Germline V CDR1 and CDR2: MNHEY, SVGEGT. Trimming cost V 5 bases and J 10 bases, with 12 bases left between them. The CDR3 region is CASSPRGGSPLHF. For the CDR3, the DNA is TGTGCCAGCAGTCCCCGTGGCGGATCACCCCTCCACTTT.

The chain is built from TRBV5-1 and TRBJ2-2; 8 bases fit TRBD1. CDR1 is SGHRS, CDR2 YFSETQ, per germline. V shed 7 bases and J 3 bases; nucleotides not matched to a gene: 8. CDR3 size: 15 residues. The DNA of the CDR3 is TGCGCCAGCCACCGGACAGGGAGTCACACCGGGGAGCTGTTTTTT. Translating gives CASHRTGSHTGELFF.

The rearrangement uses TRBV7-7 and TRBJ2-1; D assignment may be TRBD1 or TRBD2 (5 bases each). This CDR3 contains 15 residues. Deletions cut 5 bases from V and 5 bases from J, with 16 bases between. Looked up from germline, CDR1 is SSHAT and CDR2 is FNYEAQ (reference sequence). Here the CDR3 reads CASSPTPGQNNEQFF. The CDR3 DNA reads TGTGCCAGCAGCCCGACGCCGGGGCAAAACAATGAGCAGTTCTTC. The full variable domain, with the rest looked up from reference TRBV7-7 and TRBJ2-1, is GAGVSQSPRYKVTKRGQDVTLRCDPISSHATLYWYQQALGQGPEFLTYFNYEAQPDKSGLPSDRFSAERPEGSISTLTIQRTEQRDSAMYRCASSPTPGQNNEQFFGPGTRLTVL.

This sequence joins TRBV4-2 and TRBJ1-4; D is perhaps TRBD1 (6 bases). Germline CDR1 and CDR2: LGHNA and YNFKEQ. The V and J ends lost 1 base and 8 bases respectively, with 11 bases between them. The CDR3 runs to 14 residues. This CDR3 reads CASSQAGDGEKLFF. Here the CDR3 DNA reads TGTGCCAGCAGCCAAGCAGGGGACGGGGAAAAACTGTTTTTT.

This rearrangement joins TRBV24-1 to TRBJ2-6, with D unresolved. There are 12 residues in the CDR3. From germline, CDR1 is KGHDR and CDR2 SFDVKD. V was clipped by 7 bases and J by 2 bases, with 2 bases between them. The CDR3 bases are TGTGCCACCAGAACTGGGGCCAACGTCCTGACTTTC. This encodes CATRTGANVLTF.

A single count supports this clone. The V call is TRBV12-5, the J call TRBJ2-1; 13 bases map to TRBD2. V lost 4 bases and J lost 7; bases outside the gene matches: 7. Germline CDR1 and CDR2: LGHNT and FRNRAP. The CDR3 runs 16 residues. DNA for the CDR3: TGTGCTAGTGGTTCCGGGACTAGCGGGGACCGAAATGAGCAGTTCTTC. As protein: CASGSGTSGDRNEQFF.

This chain links TRBV3-1 (or the pseudogene TRBV3-2) with TRBJ2-2; D gene ambiguous. This CDR3 region has 13 residues. Deletions cut 11 bases from V and 9 bases from J, with 19 bases between. Germline V gene data show CDR1 as LGHDT and CDR2 as YNNKEL (reference sequence). CDR3 protein: CAVAQERPRELFF. The CDR3 nucleotides are TGTGCCGTGGCGCAAGAGCGCCCGCGGGAGCTGTTTTTT.

J is TRBJ1-2 and V is TRBV29-1; D unclear. This CDR3 spans 11 amino acids. Germline assignment: CDR1 SQVTM and CDR2 ANQGSEA. Trimming shortened V by 1 base and J by 6 bases, and 6 bases separated the two germline ends. The CDR3 here is CSVEGQHGYTF. The CDR3 DNA follows: TGCAGCGTTGAAGGGCAGCATGGCTACACCTTC.

This clone has only one observation. The rearrangement joins TRBV12-3 or TRBV12-4 to TRBJ1-2, with TRBD1 matching over 7 bases. The CDR3 is 13 residues long. After removal of 6 bases from V and 4 bases from J, the junction contained 5 bases not matched to a gene. Here the CDR3 reads CASSLGQIYGYTF. The CDR3 coding sequence is TGTGCCAGCAGCCTGGGACAGATCTATGGCTACACCTTC.